The T cell receptor beta chain under discussion was sequenced for a study of radiotherapy plus CTLA-4 blockade in lung cancer. The ends were cut back, 4 bases at V and 11 bases at J, with 23 bases in the middle. The CDR3 sequence is 15 residues long. Looked up from germline, CDR1 is SEHNR and CDR2 is FQNEAQ (reference sequence). Patients had chemo-refractory metastatic non-small-cell lung cancer and received focal radiation plus CTLA-4 blockade that used ipilimumab. Using immunoSEQ multiplex PCR, the repertoire was profiled, and TCRdb retains in-frame clones only, with some absent. The table has 89,000 or so clones, around 86% seen once.

The sequenced sample was peripheral blood, obtained from a patient treated with radiotherapy plus ipilimumab. The J gene is TRBJ1-1, the V gene TRBV7-9, with a tentative D call TRBD1 (6 bases). This TCR was sampled from a human donor with non-small cell lung cancer who had a partial response to radiotherapy plus ipilimumab. Written as DNA, the CDR3 is TGTGCCAGCAGCTCCCCCCCCGGACAGCGAGTGTCGGCTTTCTTT. It encodes CASSSPPGQRVSAFF.